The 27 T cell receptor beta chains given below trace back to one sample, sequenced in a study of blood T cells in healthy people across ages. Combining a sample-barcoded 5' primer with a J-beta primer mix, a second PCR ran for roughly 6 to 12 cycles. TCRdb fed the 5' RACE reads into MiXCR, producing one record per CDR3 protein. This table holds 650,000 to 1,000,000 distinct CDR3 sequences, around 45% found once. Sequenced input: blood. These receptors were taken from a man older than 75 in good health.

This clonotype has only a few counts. CDR3 bases: TGTGCCAGCAGGCCTAGCGGGATGATCACAGATACGCAGTATTTT. Protein sequence: CASRPSGMITDTQYF. V and J are TRBV9 and TRBJ2-3; 9 bases are shared with TRBD2. V shed 5 bases and J 2 bases; nucleotides not matched to a gene: 6. The CDR3 sequence is 15 residues long. Germline CDR1 and CDR2: SGDLS and YYNGEE.

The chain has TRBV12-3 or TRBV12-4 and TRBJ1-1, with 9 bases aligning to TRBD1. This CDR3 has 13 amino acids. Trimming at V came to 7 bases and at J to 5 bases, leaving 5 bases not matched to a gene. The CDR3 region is CASKGTGRTEAFF. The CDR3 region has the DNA TGTGCCAGCAAGGGGACAGGGAGGACTGAAGCTTTCTTT.

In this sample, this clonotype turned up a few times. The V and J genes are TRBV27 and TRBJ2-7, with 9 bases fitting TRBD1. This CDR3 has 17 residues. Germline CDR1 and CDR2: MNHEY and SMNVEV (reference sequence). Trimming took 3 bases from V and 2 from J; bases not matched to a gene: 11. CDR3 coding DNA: TGTGCCAGCAGTTTCTCATTACGGACAGGGGTCCCCTACGAGCAGTACTTC. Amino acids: CASSFSLRTGVPYEQYF.

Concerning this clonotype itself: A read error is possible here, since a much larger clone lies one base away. The CDR3 is CASRQGTSYNEQFF. As DNA, the CDR3 is TGTGCCAGCAGGCAGGGGACCTCCTACAATGAGCAGTTCTTC. The chain has TRBV7-6 and TRBJ2-1, with D perhaps matching TRBD1 (6 bases). Trimming took off 6 bases at V and 0 bases at J, with 9 bases between the two ends. CDR1 is SGHVS and CDR2 is FNYEAQ in the germline V gene. CDR3 length: 14 residues.

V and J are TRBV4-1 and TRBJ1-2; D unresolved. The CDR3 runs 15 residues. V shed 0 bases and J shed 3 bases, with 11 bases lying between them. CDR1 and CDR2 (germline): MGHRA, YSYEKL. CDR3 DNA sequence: TGCGCCAGCAGCCAAGATGCAATTAGGGACTATGGCTACACCTTC. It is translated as CASSQDAIRDYGYTF.

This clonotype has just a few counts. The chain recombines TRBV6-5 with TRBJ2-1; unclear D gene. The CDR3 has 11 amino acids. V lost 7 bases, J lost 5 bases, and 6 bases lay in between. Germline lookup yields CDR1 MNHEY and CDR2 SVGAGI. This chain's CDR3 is CASTLNNEQFF. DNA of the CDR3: TGTGCCAGCACCCTAAACAATGAGCAGTTCTTC.

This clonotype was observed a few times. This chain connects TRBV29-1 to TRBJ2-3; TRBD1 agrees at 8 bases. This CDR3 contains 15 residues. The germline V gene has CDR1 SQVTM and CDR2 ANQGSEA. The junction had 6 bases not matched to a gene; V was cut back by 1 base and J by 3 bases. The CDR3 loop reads CSVEVRGRGTDTQYF. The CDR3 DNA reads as TGCAGCGTTGAAGTCAGGGGGCGCGGGACAGATACGCAGTATTTT.

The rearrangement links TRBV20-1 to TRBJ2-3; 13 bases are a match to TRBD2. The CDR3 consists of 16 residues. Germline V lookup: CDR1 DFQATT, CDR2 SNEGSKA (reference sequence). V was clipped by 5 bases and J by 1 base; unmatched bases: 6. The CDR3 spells CSAPGLAGEGTDTQYF. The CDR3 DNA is TGCAGTGCTCCCGGACTAGCGGGGGAAGGCACAGATACGCAGTATTTT.

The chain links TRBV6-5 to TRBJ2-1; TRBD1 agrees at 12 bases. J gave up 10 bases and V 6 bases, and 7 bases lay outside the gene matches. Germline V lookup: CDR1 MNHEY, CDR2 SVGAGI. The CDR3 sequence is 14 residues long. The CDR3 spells CASRTGTGGNEQFF. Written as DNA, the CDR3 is TGTGCCAGCAGAACCGGGACAGGGGGCAACGAGCAGTTCTTC.

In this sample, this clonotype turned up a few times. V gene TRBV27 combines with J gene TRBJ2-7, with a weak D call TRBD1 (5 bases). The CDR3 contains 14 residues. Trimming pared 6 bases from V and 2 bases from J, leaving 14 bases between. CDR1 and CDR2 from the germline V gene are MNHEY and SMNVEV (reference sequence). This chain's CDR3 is CASRSPQGPYEQYF. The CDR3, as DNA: TGTGCCAGCAGAAGCCCGCAGGGTCCCTACGAGCAGTACTTC.

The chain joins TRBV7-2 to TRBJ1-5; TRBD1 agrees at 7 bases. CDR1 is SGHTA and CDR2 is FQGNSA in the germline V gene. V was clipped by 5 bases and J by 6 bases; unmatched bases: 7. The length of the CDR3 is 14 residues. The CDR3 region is CASSLTGSRQPQHF. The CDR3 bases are TGTGCCAGCAGCCTGACAGGGTCCCGTCAGCCCCAGCATTTT.

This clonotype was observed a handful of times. CDR3 nucleotide sequence: TGTGCCACCAGCAGAGATCCAGGGTTAGGTTCACCCCTCCACTTT. This codes for CATSRDPGLGSPLHF. V gene TRBV15 combines with J gene TRBJ1-6; perhaps TRBD1 as D (5 bases). The V end lost 0 bases, the J end lost 9 bases, and 12 bases lay between the germline ends. CDR1 and CDR2 from the germline V gene are LNHNV and YYDKDF (reference sequence). This CDR3 has 15 amino acids.

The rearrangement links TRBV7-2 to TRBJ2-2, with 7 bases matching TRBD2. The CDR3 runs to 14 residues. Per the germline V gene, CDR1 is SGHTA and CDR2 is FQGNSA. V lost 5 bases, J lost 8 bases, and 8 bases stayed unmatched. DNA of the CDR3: TGTGCCAGCAGCGTGGCGGGAGAGTCGGGGGAGCTGTTTTTT. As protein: CASSVAGESGELFF.

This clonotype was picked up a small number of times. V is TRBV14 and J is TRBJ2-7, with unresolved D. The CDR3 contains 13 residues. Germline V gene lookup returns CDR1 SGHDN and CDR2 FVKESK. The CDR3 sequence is CASSGDFYYEQYF. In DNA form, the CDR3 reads TGTGCTAGCTCTGGAGACTTCTACTACGAGCAGTACTTC.

In DNA, the CDR3 is TGTGCCAGCACCCATCAAACCGGGACAGGGAACAATGAGCAGTTCTTC. Its protein product is CASTHQTGTGNNEQFF. The chain joins TRBV6-6 to TRBJ2-1, with 9 bases identical to TRBD1. The CDR3 spans 16 residues. After removal of 7 bases from V and 5 bases from J, the junction contained 12 bases not matched to a gene. Per germline, CDR1 MNHNY and CDR2 SVGAGI (reference sequence).

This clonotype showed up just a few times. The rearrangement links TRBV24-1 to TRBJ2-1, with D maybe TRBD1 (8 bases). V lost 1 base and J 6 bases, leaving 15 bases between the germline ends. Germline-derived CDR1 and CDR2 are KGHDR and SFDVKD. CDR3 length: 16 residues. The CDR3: CATSDLAGQASNEQFF. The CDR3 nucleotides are TGTGCCACCAGTGATTTAGCGGGACAGGCCAGCAATGAGCAGTTCTTC.

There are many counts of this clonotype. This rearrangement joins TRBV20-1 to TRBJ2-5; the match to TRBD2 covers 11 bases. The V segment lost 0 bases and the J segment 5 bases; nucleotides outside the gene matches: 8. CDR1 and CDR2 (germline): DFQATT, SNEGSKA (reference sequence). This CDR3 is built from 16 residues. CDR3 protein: CSARDPRSSGRETQYF. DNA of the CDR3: TGCAGTGCTAGAGACCCGCGATCTAGCGGGAGGGAGACCCAGTACTTC.

The CDR3 nucleotides are TGTGCCAGCAGTCCGCTTACTTTAGCATCCTACGAGCAGTACTTC. It encodes CASSPLTLASYEQYF. The V and J genes are TRBV7-9 and TRBJ2-7; D not certain. The germline gives CDR1 SEHNR, CDR2 FQNEAQ (reference sequence). The germline V and J ends were trimmed by 6 bases and 1 base, with 16 bases remaining between them. The CDR3 consists of 15 residues.

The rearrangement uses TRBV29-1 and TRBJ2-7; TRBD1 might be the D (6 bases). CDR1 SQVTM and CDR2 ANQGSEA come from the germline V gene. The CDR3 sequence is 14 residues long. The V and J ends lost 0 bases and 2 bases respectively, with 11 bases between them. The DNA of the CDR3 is TGCAGCGTTGAAGATCCGGACAGAACCTACGAGCAGTACTTC. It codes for CSVEDPDRTYEQYF.

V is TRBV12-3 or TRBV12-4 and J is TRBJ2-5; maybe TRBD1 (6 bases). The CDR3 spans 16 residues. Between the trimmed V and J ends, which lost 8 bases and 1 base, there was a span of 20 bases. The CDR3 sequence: CASRPELWGRQETQYF. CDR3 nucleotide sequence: TGTGCCAGCCGCCCCGAACTTTGGGGGCGCCAAGAGACCCAGTACTTC.

The CDR3 coding sequence is TGTGCCAGCAGCTCGATCACGGGACAGCAAGAGACCCAGTACTTC. Its translation is CASSSITGQQETQYF. This sequence joins TRBV9 and TRBJ2-5; 7 nucleotides line up with TRBD1. Germline V CDR1 and CDR2: SGDLS, YYNGEE. CDR3 size: 15 residues. J was trimmed by 2 bases and V by 4 bases; bases with no gene match: 8.

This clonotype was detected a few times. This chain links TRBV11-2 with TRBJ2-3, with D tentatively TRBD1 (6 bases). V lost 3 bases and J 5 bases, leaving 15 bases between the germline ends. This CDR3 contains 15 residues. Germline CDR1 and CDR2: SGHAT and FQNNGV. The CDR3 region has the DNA TGTGCCAGCAGCTTCCAGGGGATAAAGGAAGATACGCAGTATTTT. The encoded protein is CASSFQGIKEDTQYF.

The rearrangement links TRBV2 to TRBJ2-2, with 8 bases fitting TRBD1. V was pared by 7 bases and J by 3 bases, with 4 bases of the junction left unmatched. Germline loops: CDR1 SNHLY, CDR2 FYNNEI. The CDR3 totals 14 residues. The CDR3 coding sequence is TGTGCCAGCAAACTGGACAGGGACACCGGGGAGCTGTTTTTT. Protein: CASKLDRDTGELFF.

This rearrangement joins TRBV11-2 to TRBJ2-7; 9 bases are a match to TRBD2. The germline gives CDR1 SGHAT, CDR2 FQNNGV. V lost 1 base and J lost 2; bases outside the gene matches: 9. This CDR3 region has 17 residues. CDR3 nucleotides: TGTGCCAGCAGCTTAGGCCCCACGGGACTAGCTACCTACGAGCAGTACTTC. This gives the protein CASSLGPTGLATYEQYF. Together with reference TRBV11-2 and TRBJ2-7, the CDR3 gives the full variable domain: EAGVAQSPRYKIIEKRQSVAFWCNPISGHATLYWYQQILGQGPKLLIQFQNNGVVDDSQLPKDRFSAERLKGVDSTLKIQPAKLEDSAVYLCASSLGPTGLATYEQYFGPGTRLTVT.

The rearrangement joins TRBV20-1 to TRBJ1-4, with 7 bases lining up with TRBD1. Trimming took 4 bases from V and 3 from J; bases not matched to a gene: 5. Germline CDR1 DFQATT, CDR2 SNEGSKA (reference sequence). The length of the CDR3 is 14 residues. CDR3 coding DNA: TGCAGTGCTAACGCCGGGACAGCTAATGAAAAACTGTTTTTT. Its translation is CSANAGTANEKLFF.

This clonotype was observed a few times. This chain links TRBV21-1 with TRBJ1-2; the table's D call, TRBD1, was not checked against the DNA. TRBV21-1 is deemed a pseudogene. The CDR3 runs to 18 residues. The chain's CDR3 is CASSKVTGTGGIRYGYTF. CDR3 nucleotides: TGTGCCAGCAGCAAAGTTACAGGGACAGGGGGCATTCGCTATGGCTACACCTTC.

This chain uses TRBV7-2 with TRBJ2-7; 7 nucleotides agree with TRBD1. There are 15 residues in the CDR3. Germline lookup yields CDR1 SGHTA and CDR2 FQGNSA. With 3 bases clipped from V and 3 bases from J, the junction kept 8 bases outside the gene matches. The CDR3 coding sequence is TGTGCCAGCAGCTTGGGCTGCGCAGGGGGCTACGAGCAGTACTTC. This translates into CASSLGCAGGYEQYF.